This TCR beta chain is from a study of blood T cells in healthy people across ages. The use of a sample-barcoded 5' primer and a J-beta primer mix characterized a second PCR of roughly 7 to 11 cycles. Researchers report that a template-switch adaptor with 12 random nucleotides tagged each cDNA molecule. Via MiXCR, TCRdb re-called the 5' RACE reads, giving one row per CDR3 protein. The sample includes roughly 730,000 distinct CDR3 sequences, 56% of them seen just once. The CDR3 spans 14 residues. Germline lookup yields CDR1 SGHVS and CDR2 FQNEAQ. Deletions cut 0 bases from V and 5 bases from J, with 11 bases between. This clonotype has a handful of counts. Antigen: not known. Findings and caveats of the study: Estimates of diversity drawn from one million T cells were considered underestimates. Donor CMV status was unknown, possibly confounding expanded clonotype changes.

The chain combines TRBV7-8 with TRBJ2-7; D remains ambiguous. The origin of this receptor is a man in his forties in good health. Input material: blood. The DNA for the CDR3 is TGTGCCAGCAGCTTAGCCTTCTATCGTGACGAGCAGTACTTC. Encoded protein: CASSLAFYRDEQYF.